The rows below give T cell receptor beta chains drawn from one sample of a study of neoadjuvant anti-PD-1 for oral cavity cancer. The repertoire was sequenced with immunoSEQ multiplex PCR; TCRdb's copy has only in-frame clones and lacks some. The sample includes 15,000 to 20,000 clones, approximately 70% seen only once; the top ten take 2% to 3%. The sample in question was PBMCs, obtained before nivolumab (anti-PD-1) treatment. Receptors originate from a person aged 40 to 85 with oral cavity squamous cell carcinoma. Both conserved end residues are part of each CDR3. A D gene is named only where the DNA matches it firmly. Not every row has a clone size; where given, it reads once, few, many or a size class.

j_call v_call d_call clone_size cdr3_nt cdr3_aa
TRBJ1-5 TRBV6-5 TRBD1 few TGTGCCAGCAGAGGACAGGGGTTCAATCAGCCCCAGCATTTT CASRGQGFNQPQHF
TRBJ2-7 TRBV2 TRBD2 few TGTGCCAGCAGTCCTGGACTAGGCTACGAGCAGTACTTC CASSPGLGYEQYF
TRBJ2-3 TRBV6-5 - - TGTGCCAGCAGACAGGACTTGCGGGCAGATACGCAGTATTTT CASRQDLRADTQYF
TRBJ1-1 TRBV6-5 - - TGTGCCAGCGGACCCATGAACACTGAAGCTTTCTTT CASGPMNTEAFF
TRBJ2-1 TRBV19 TRBD2 - TGTGCCAGTAGTATAGGGGGACTAGGTACCAATGAGCAGTTCTTC CASSIGGLGTNEQFF
TRBJ1-4 TRBV19 - - TGTGCCAGTAGGTCGAGTGCAACTAATGAAAAACTGTTTTTT CASRSSATNEKLFF
TRBJ2-7 TRBV29-1 - - TGCAGCGTTGGGACGTCCCCCTACGAGCAGTACTTC CSVGTSPYEQYF
TRBJ1-4 TRBV6-6 - - TGTGCCAGCAAACAGGCCCGGGGGTCAACTAATGAAAAACTGTTTTTT CASKQARGSTNEKLFF
TRBJ2-1 TRBV4-1 - - TGCGCCAGCAGCCAAGCGGAGACTACAAATGAGCAGTTCTTC CASSQAETTNEQFF
TRBJ2-7 TRBV6-5 - few TGTGCCAGCCGTGGGACGTACTGGGACGAGCAGTACTTC CASRGTYWDEQYF
TRBJ2-5 TRBV4-1 TRBD2 - TGCGCCAGCAGCCACATCGGGACTAGCGGGACGGGTGAGACCCAGTACTTC CASSHIGTSGTGETQYF
TRBJ2-3 TRBV4-1 - - TGCGCCAGCGGAAGGGAGTTAGGCACAGATACGCAGTATTTT CASGRELGTDTQYF
TRBJ1-1 TRBV19 - few TGTGCCAGTAGTATAGGAAGCAGGGAGACTGAAGCTTTCTTT CASSIGSRETEAFF
TRBJ2-2 TRBV29-1 - - TGCAGCGTTGCCGCACCCGGGGAGCTGTTTTTT CSVAAPGELFF
TRBJ2-7 TRBV19 - few TGTGCCAGTAGTATAGATCAAGGGCAGGGTACCTACGAGCAGTACTTC CASSIDQGQGTYEQYF
TRBJ2-7 TRBV21-1 - - TGTGCCAGCAGCACTAGCAGCTCCTACGAGCAGTACTTC CASSTSSSYEQYF
TRBJ2-7 TRBV5-6 - - TGTGCCAGCAGCTTCCCGAGCACAGGGAGCGAGCAGTACTTC CASSFPSTGSEQYF